This paragraph reports one T cell receptor (beta chain). This clone was observed many times. Its antigen remains unidentified. Base quality data are lacking; no much larger clone is found one base away. The sample belongs to a study of metastatic and nonmetastatic thyroid tumors (dated by TCRdb to between 2020 and 2021). For the wider study: Repertoires from peripheral blood and from tumor or nodule tissue samples of malignant and benign thyroid patients were compared. The investigation overall reported the following: TCR beta diversity was reported as significantly higher in malignant tumors than in benign nodules, in both blood and tumor samples.

V sheds 0 bases and J sheds 0 bases, leaving 6 bases between their ends. The CDR3 covers 15 residues, taking in both the cysteine and the phenylalanine. Only CDR3 DNA remains: 45 bases, in frame from the first base. From a lookup of the germline V gene, CDR1 and CDR2 are SGDLS and YYNGEE. Receptors were amplified or captured by PCR. Sequencing instrument: Illumina HiSeq 4000. High-throughput sequencing was used to profile the TCR beta-chain CDR3 region of every patient. From the authors' description of their analysis: Drawing on CDR3 differences between clinicopathological groups, the researchers built a classifier meant to tell apart patients with distant-metastatic papillary thyroid cancer. The Shannon index was used to assess repertoire diversity, and the Morisita-Horn index was used to assess tumor-blood repertoire similarity. The public reads were run again by TCRdb, first through fastp at Q25 and then through MiXCR, and only productive beta chains were kept. The V and J calls were determined by TCRdb, not by the authors. Within this sample are about 50,000 clones, with roughly 22% of them counted one time only. The ten biggest clones cover 3.5% to 4.5% of the sample.

No treatment had been received by any patient before thyroid surgery. Using T-cell receptor beta sequencing, the researchers looked back retrospectively at clinical samples from patients, gathered between the early 2010s and the late 2010s. This sequence originates from a female donor with papillary thyroid cancer or a benign thyroid nodule (not recorded which). Some clones in this sample may be carry-over from other donors' samples. Sequenced: blood. The rearranged chain carries TRBV9 and TRBJ1-4; 5 matching bases give a weak D call of TRBD1. The CDR3 in this case is CASSVGDPTNEKLFF. The DNA sequence reads TGTGCCAGCAGCGTAGGGGACCCAACTAATGAAAAACTGTTTTTT. Beyond the CDR3, the reference TRBV9 and TRBJ1-4 genes provide the residues; the full variable domain reads: DSGVTQTPKHLITATGQRVTLRCSPRSGDLSVYWYQQSLDQGLQFLIQYYNGEERAKGNILERFSAQQFPDLHSELNLSSLELGDSALYFCASSVGDPTNEKLFFGSGTQLSVL.